The rows below give T cell receptor beta chains drawn from one sample of a study of blood T cell repertoires in COVID-19. Clones were read by immunoSEQ multiplex PCR, and TCRdb kept only the in-frame ones, dropping some. This repertoire shows some 200,000 clones, roughly 85% found once; its top ten account for more than 2%. Sequencing was performed on peripheral blood. The receptors derive from a woman in her seventies with COVID-19, enrolled during active disease. CDR3s include the opening cysteine and the closing phenylalanine or tryptophan. D genes are given only for firm matches. A row's size may be missing; if present it is once, few, many or a size class.

d_call	j_call	v_call	clone_size	cdr3_nt	cdr3_aa
-	TRBJ2-5	TRBV10-3	-	TGTGCCATCAGCGGACTATCCCAAGAGACCCAGTACTTC	CAISGLSQETQYF
-	TRBJ1-2	TRBV29-1	-	TGCAGCGTTGAAGAAGTCAACGGGGGGCGCGACTATGGCTACACCTTC	CSVEEVNGGRDYGYTF
TRBD2	TRBJ2-2	TRBV27	-	TGTGCCAGCAGTTTCCGCGGGGGGGCGGGCGGAACCGGGGAGCTGTTTTTT	CASSFRGGAGGTGELFF
TRBD1	TRBJ2-7	TRBV2	-	TGTGCCAGCAGTATCGACAGGGCCATCTCCTACGAGCAGTACTTC	CASSIDRAISYEQYF
TRBD1	TRBJ1-6	TRBV18	few	TGTGCCAGCTCACCCCGGGACAGCTATAATTCACCCCTCCACTTT	CASSPRDSYNSPLHF
-	TRBJ1-1	TRBV4-2	once	TGTGCCAGCAGCCAAGATCGGGGGAACACTGAAGCTTTCTTT	CASSQDRGNTEAFF
-	TRBJ1-1	TRBV6-5	-	TGTGCCAGCAGTTACTTACGTGAGGCTGAAGCTTTCTTT	CASSYLREAEAFF
TRBD1	TRBJ2-7	TRBV27	-	TGTGCCAGCAGCCCTTCGACAGGGAACTACTACGAGCAGTACTTC	CASSPSTGNYYEQYF
TRBD2	TRBJ2-1	TRBV2	-	TGTGCCGGTCGGACTAGCGGAACCTACAATGAGCAGTTCTTC	CAGRTSGTYNEQFF
-	TRBJ1-1	TRBV6-5	-	TGTGCCAGCGGGTGGAGGATGGGGTACACTGAAGCTTTCTTT	CASGWRMGYTEAFF
TRBD2	TRBJ2-7	TRBV5-1	-	TGCGCCAGCAGCTTGGGAGCGGGAGGGGCCTACGAGCAGTACTTC	CASSLGAGGAYEQYF
TRBD1	TRBJ1-5	TRBV6-2/TRBV6-3	-	TGTGCCAGCAGTTACGCGGACAGGGGGCGTCAGCCCCAGCATTTT	CASSYADRGRQPQHF
TRBD1	TRBJ2-7	TRBV11-3	-	TGTGCCAGCAGCTTTTCCGGGACAGGGGGTCTCGAGCAGTACTTC	CASSFSGTGGLEQYF
-	TRBJ1-5	TRBV6-2/TRBV6-3	-	TGTGCCAGCAGTTTCTATAACGAGAATCAGCCCCAGCATTTT	CASSFYNENQPQHF
-	TRBJ1-3	TRBV9	-	TGTGCCAGCAGCGTAGGAAACGGTGGGGGCCTAAACACCATATATTTT	CASSVGNGGGLNTIYF
TRBD1	TRBJ1-2	TRBV5-4	-	TGTGCCAGCAGCCCGCAGCAGGGGGCGGCTGGCTACACCTTC	CASSPQQGAAGYTF
TRBD1	TRBJ1-2	TRBV9	few	TGTGCCAGCAGCGGGACAGGGGGCATGTACTATGGCTACACCTTC	CASSGTGGMYYGYTF
TRBD2	TRBJ2-7	TRBV9	-	TGTGCCAGCAGCCCCTGGGGGGGACTGGGGCCCTACGAGCAGTACTTC	CASSPWGGLGPYEQYF
-	TRBJ1-6	TRBV12-3/TRBV12-4	once	TGTGCCAGCAGTCCCCAGACAGTACTGGTCCTCCACTTT	CASSPQTVLVLHF
-	TRBJ2-7	TRBV20-1	-	TGCAGTGCAAGTTTAGACTCGTCCTACGAGCAGTACTTC	CSASLDSSYEQYF
-	TRBJ2-1	TRBV1	-	TGCACCAGCAGCCAAGCCTCGACTAGCTCCGACTACAATGAGCAGTTCTTC	CTSSQASTSSDYNEQFF
-	TRBJ2-7	TRBV11-2	-	TGTGCCAGCAGCGTCGGACGGGCCCTGGGGGGCGAGCAGTACTTC	CASSVGRALGGEQYF
TRBD2	TRBJ2-5	TRBV4-2	-	TGTGCCAGCAGCCAAGAGGGACTAGCGGGCGGGACCCAGTACTTC	CASSQEGLAGGTQYF
TRBD1	TRBJ2-5	TRBV2	-	TGTGCCAGCAGTTCACGACAGGGGGCCGAGACCCAGTACTTC	CASSSRQGAETQYF
TRBD1	TRBJ1-2	TRBV19	-	TGTGCCAGTAGTCCAGGGGACAGGGACGGGGTTGGCTACACCTTC	CASSPGDRDGVGYTF
TRBD2	TRBJ2-7	TRBV7-2	-	TGTGCCAGCAGCTCTAGGCGGGGGGGCGAGGGCGAGCAGTACTTC	CASSSRRGGEGEQYF
TRBD2	TRBJ2-1	TRBV11-3	-	TGTGCCAGCAGCCCCGGGACTAGCGGGAGTGTGCAGTTCTTC	CASSPGTSGSVQFF
-	TRBJ2-3	TRBV5-4	-	TGTGCCAGCAGCTTCTTCACAGATACGCAGTATTTT	CASSFFTDTQYF
-	TRBJ1-1	TRBV18	-	TGTGCCAGCTCACCAGATGAGCTCTCTGAAGCTTTCTTT	CASSPDELSEAFF
TRBD1	TRBJ1-1	TRBV29-1	-	TGCAGCGCAGACAGGGGAATGGTGGGCACTGAAGCTTTCTTT	CSADRGMVGTEAFF
-	TRBJ1-2	TRBV10-3	-	TGTGCCATCAGTGAGTCGTACACTAACTATGGCTACACCTTC	CAISESYTNYGYTF
TRBD1	TRBJ1-4	TRBV29-1	-	TGCAGCGCGTGGGACAGGATGAATGAAAAACTGTTTTTT	CSAWDRMNEKLFF
-	TRBJ2-3	TRBV7-2	once	TGTGCCAGCAGTCTCTTCACAGATACGCAGTATTTT	CASSLFTDTQYF
-	TRBJ1-6	TRBV6-5	many	TGTGCCAGCAGTTACCACAGGAGTAATTCACCCCTCCACTTT	CASSYHRSNSPLHF
-	TRBJ2-7	TRBV6-1	-	TGTGCCAGCAGTGACCCCAGACAGCCGAGCTCCTACGAGCAGTACTTC	CASSDPRQPSSYEQYF
TRBD2	TRBJ2-1	TRBV6-1	once	TGTGCCAGCAGTGAAAGGTTAGTAGCGGGAGGGCCCGGGAGGTACAATGAGCAGTTCTTC	CASSERLVAGGPGRYNEQFF
TRBD1	TRBJ1-2	TRBV9	-	TGTGCCAGCAGCAGGGGACAGGGTGACTATGGCTACACCTTC	CASSRGQGDYGYTF
TRBD1	TRBJ2-2	TRBV18	-	TGTGCCAGCTCACCAGGACAGGGGAGAACCGGGGAGCTGTTTTTT	CASSPGQGRTGELFF
-	TRBJ1-2	TRBV5-4	once	TGTGCCAGCAGCTTGGACAGGGTAACTGGCTACACCTTC	CASSLDRVTGYTF
-	TRBJ1-5	TRBV19	-	TGTGCCAGTAGTATGGCGACGGACTATCAGCCCCAGCATTTT	CASSMATDYQPQHF
-	TRBJ1-1	TRBV18	-	TGTGCCAGCTCACCGGGGACACAGCAAACTGAAGCTTTCTTT	CASSPGTQQTEAFF
-	TRBJ1-1	TRBV7-2	few	TGTGCCAGCAGCCTCCAAGGGGGTTCTACTGAAGCTTTCTTT	CASSLQGGSTEAFF
-	TRBJ2-5	TRBV3-1/TRBV3-2	-	TGTGCCAGCAGCCAAGCGACAGCCCCTAGATCTCTGCAGACCCAGTACTTC	CASSQATAPRSLQTQYF
TRBD1	TRBJ1-2	TRBV27	once	TGTGCCAGCAGAACAGACAGGGGGGGAATTGGAGATATCTTC	CASRTDRGGIGDIF
-	TRBJ1-2	TRBV5-6	-	TGTGCCAGCAGCCGACAGACAGACCCAACCCAACTGTATGGCTACACCTTC	CASSRQTDPTQLYGYTF
TRBD1	TRBJ1-2	TRBV4-3	-	TGCGCCAGCAGCCGGTACCGAGGACAGGGAAACTATGGCTACACCTTC	CASSRYRGQGNYGYTF
-	TRBJ1-1	TRBV4-3	-	TGCGCCAGCAGCCAAGTGTTGACAGGACCGAACACTGAAGCTTTCTTT	CASSQVLTGPNTEAFF
TRBD2	TRBJ2-1	TRBV7-9	few	TGTGCCAGCAGCCGGGGGGGCCAAATCAATGAGCAGTTCTTC	CASSRGGQINEQFF
TRBD1	TRBJ2-5	TRBV6-5	-	TGTGCCAGCAGTCCTGGGACAGGGCGAGAGACCCAGTACTTC	CASSPGTGRETQYF
-	TRBJ2-1	TRBV11-3	-	TGTGCCAGCAGCTTGGGGGGGGCTCGAAATGAGCAGTTCTTC	CASSLGGARNEQFF
TRBD1	TRBJ1-2	TRBV14	few	TGTGCCAGCAGCGCAACAGGGGTTGGCTATGGCTACACCTTC	CASSATGVGYGYTF
-	TRBJ1-2	TRBV27	-	TGTGCCAGCAGTTTATCGAATAGGGGCCCGGGCTACACCTTC	CASSLSNRGPGYTF
-	TRBJ1-2	TRBV6-5	-	TGTGCCAGCAGCCACCGGGATTATGGCTACACCTTC	CASSHRDYGYTF
-	TRBJ2-1	TRBV7-3	-	TGTGCCAGCAGCCCCGCCCGGGTCCCCTACAATGAGCAGTTCTTC	CASSPARVPYNEQFF
-	TRBJ1-2	TRBV4-1	-	TGCGCCAGCAGCCAAGAAGGGTGGGGCCGACTAGGTGGCTACACCTTC	CASSQEGWGRLGGYTF
TRBD2	TRBJ2-2	TRBV4-3	once	TGCGCCAGCAGCCCGTCGCCCACTAGCGGGACGACCGGGGAGCTGTTTTTT	CASSPSPTSGTTGELFF
TRBD1	TRBJ1-3	TRBV9	-	TGTGCCAGCAGCCAGGCAGGGGGCTCTGGAAACACCATATATTTT	CASSQAGGSGNTIYF